The T cell receptor beta chain under discussion was sequenced for a study of blood T cell repertoires in COVID-19. Original processing methods: Reference gene primer amplification gave nucleated cell count estimates. TCRdb's table, derived via immunoSEQ multiplex PCR, lists solely in-frame clones and lacks some. Clone size and the V and J calls come from that table; the DNA yielded D and trimming. The data show 95,000 to 100,000 clones, about 85% seen once. The clonotype was recovered from a woman in her 70s with active or convalescent COVID-19. The sequencing sample was made of peripheral blood.

CDR3 bases: TGTGCCAGCAGTGAAAGTCCTAGCGGGGGGGCGGAGCAGTACTTC. This codes for CASSESPSGGAEQYF. The chain uses TRBV6-1 and TRBJ2-7; 12 bases agree with TRBD2. This CDR3 comprises 15 residues. Germline lookup yields CDR1 MNHNS and CDR2 SASEGT. V lost 2 bases to trimming and J lost 7 bases; unmatched junction nucleotides: 6.